This entry lists 28 T cell receptor beta chains sequenced from one sample in a study of T cells in Graves' hyperthyroidism and ophthalmopathy. The investigators amplified TCR beta CDR3 regions from RNA transcripts. RT-PCR in the first round (using the HTBI primer set) targeted the TCR CDR3. MiXCR was run by TCRdb on the multiplex PCR reads, yielding one entry per CDR3 protein. The sample records over 700,000 distinct CDR3 sequences, around 20% being singletons. The sequencing sample was made of blood. The receptor source for this set is a woman aged 45-60 years with Graves' hyperthyroidism that later progressed to Graves' ophthalmopathy.

This clonotype was picked up many times. This chain links TRBV18 with TRBJ2-1, with TRBD2 matching 7 bases. With 1 base clipped from V and 6 bases from J, the junction kept 6 bases outside the gene matches. The germline gives CDR1 KGHSH, CDR2 LQKENI. The CDR3 has 15 amino acids. CDR3 DNA: TGTGCCAGCTCACCACTTGCGGGGAGGGGCAATGAGCAGTTCTTC. This sequence encodes CASSPLAGRGNEQFF. Filled out from reference TRBV18 and TRBJ2-1, the complete variable domain reads NAGVMQNPRHLVRRRGQEARLRCSPMKGHSHVYWYRQLPEEGLKFMVYLQKENIIDESGMPKERFSAEFPKEGPSILRIQQVVRGDSAAYFCASSPLAGRGNEQFFGPGTRLTVL.

The J gene is TRBJ2-1, the V gene TRBV6-5; no clear D. Trimming shortened V by 0 bases and J by 0 bases, and 9 bases separated the two germline ends. The CDR3 is 16 amino acids. The germline gives CDR1 MNHEY, CDR2 SVGAGI. CDR3 sequence: CASSYSAASSYNEQFF. CDR3 bases: TGTGCCAGCAGTTACTCGGCGGCAAGCTCCTACAATGAGCAGTTCTTC.

This chain connects TRBV5-1 to TRBJ1-2; the D gene is possibly TRBD1 (6 bases). Looked up from germline, CDR1 is SGHRS and CDR2 is YFSETQ. The V end lost 3 bases, the J end lost 0 bases, and 12 bases lay between the germline ends. The CDR3 extends over 15 amino acids. The CDR3 here is CASSSRTVSNYGYTF. The CDR3 DNA sequence: TGCGCCAGCAGCTCCCGGACAGTCTCTAACTATGGCTACACCTTC.

The chain uses TRBV9 and TRBJ1-1; 7 nucleotides match TRBD1. CDR1 and CDR2 (germline): SGDLS, YYNGEE. The CDR3 consists of 15 residues. V shed 3 bases, J shed 5 bases, and the junction held 10 bases outside the gene matches. The CDR3 protein is CASSGRDRVGTEAFF. The CDR3 nucleotides are TGTGCCAGCAGCGGACGAGACAGGGTAGGGACTGAAGCTTTCTTT.

This clonotype was detected a few times. The genes are TRBV20-1 and TRBJ1-6, with 7 bases aligning to TRBD1. CDR3 length: 16 amino acids. The junction had 7 bases not matched to a gene; V was cut back by 2 bases and J by 3 bases. Per the germline V gene, CDR1 is DFQATT and CDR2 is SNEGSKA (reference sequence). The CDR3 DNA reads TGCAGTGCTAGATATACAGCAGGGGGCTATAATTCACCCCTCCACTTT. Protein sequence: CSARYTAGGYNSPLHF.

The V and J genes are TRBV6-1 and TRBJ2-1; D uncertain. The V end lost 3 bases, the J end lost 7 bases, and 4 bases lay between the germline ends. The CDR3 loop spans 11 amino acids. From germline, CDR1 is MNHNS and CDR2 SASEGT. CDR3 sequence reads: CASSDTNEQFF. DNA of the CDR3: TGTGCCAGCAGTGATACGAATGAGCAGTTCTTC.

In its sample, this clonotype was seen many times. The chain recombines TRBV5-1 with TRBJ1-2, with D unclear. The CDR3 consists of 13 residues. V was pared by 4 bases and J by 2 bases, with 9 bases between. CDR1 and CDR2 from the germline V gene are SGHRS and YFSETQ. CDR3 amino acids: CASSMDWNYGYTF. Written as DNA, the CDR3 is TGCGCCAGCAGCATGGACTGGAACTATGGCTACACCTTC. Complete variable domain (other parts from reference TRBV5-1 and TRBJ1-2): KAGVTQTPRYLIKTRGQQVTLSCSPISGHRSVSWYQQTPGQGLQFLFEYFSETQRNKGNFPGRFSGRQFSNSRSEMNVSTLELGDSALYLCASSMDWNYGYTFGSGTRLTVV.

This clonotype was recorded a few times. The V call is TRBV27, the J call TRBJ1-1, with D possibly TRBD1 on 5 matching bases. Germline assignment: CDR1 MNHEY and CDR2 SMNVEV (reference sequence). V was clipped by 8 bases and J by 10 bases, with 23 bases between them. This CDR3 region has 14 residues. This CDR3 is CASYGGIGGWVAFF. In nucleotides, the CDR3 is TGTGCCAGCTATGGGGGTATTGGGGGATGGGTAGCTTTCTTT.

This clonotype occurred a few times. The chain recombines TRBV20-1 with TRBJ2-7; D may match TRBD1 or TRBD2 (5 bases each). V was pared by 0 bases and J by 3 bases, with 9 bases between. The CDR3 is 13 residues long. Germline V lookup: CDR1 DFQATT, CDR2 SNEGSKA (reference sequence). The CDR3 is CSARDRGGYEQYF. The CDR3 coding sequence is TGCAGTGCTAGAGATCGTGGGGGCTACGAGCAGTACTTC.

A remark on this clonotype: Since a much larger clone is just one base distant, this may be a read error. The rearrangement uses TRBV3-1 and TRBJ2-3; 8 bases are a match to TRBD2. From germline, CDR1 is LGHDT and CDR2 YNNKEL (reference sequence). The CDR3 totals 15 residues. CDR3 nucleotide sequence: TGTGCCAGCAGCCAAGACTGGACTAGCAGAGATACGCAGTATTTT. This encodes CASSQDWTSRDTQYF.

This clonotype was found many times. The chain couples TRBV10-3 to TRBJ1-1; D is unresolved. This CDR3 region has 12 residues. V gave up 10 bases and J gave up 4 bases, with 13 bases separating them. Germline V gives CDR1 ENHRY, CDR2 SYGVKD. CDR3 region: CATDTGSTEAFF. The CDR3 DNA is TGTGCCACCGACACCGGGAGCACTGAAGCTTTCTTT.

This chain connects TRBV24-1 to TRBJ1-5, with 10 positions matching TRBD1. V shed 3 bases, J shed 6 bases, and the junction held 7 bases outside the gene matches. Germline CDR1 is KGHDR and CDR2 is SFDVKD. This CDR3 region has 16 residues. DNA for the CDR3: TGTGCCACCAGTGATCAGGGGACAGGGGTTCCTCAGCCCCAGCATTTT. It is translated as CATSDQGTGVPQPQHF.

This clonotype was recorded many times. V and J are TRBV7-8 and TRBJ1-5; D possibly corresponds to TRBD1 (6 bases). CDR3 size: 16 residues. V was trimmed by 5 bases and J by 4 bases, leaving 18 bases between them. Germline V lookup: CDR1 SGHVS, CDR2 FQNEAQ. In nucleotides, the CDR3 is TGTGCCAGCAGCCCCCTCGGAGGGGGATTGAATCAGCCCCAGCATTTT. Residues: CASSPLGGGLNQPQHF.

Many counts were recorded for this clonotype. This chain connects TRBV20-1 to TRBJ2-7, with D tentatively TRBD1 (5 bases). This CDR3 is 14 amino acids long. The V gene's germline CDR1 is DFQATT and CDR2 SNEGSKA (reference sequence). The CDR3 spells CRAQGDTRTGEQYF. CDR3 DNA: TGCAGGGCCCAAGGAGACACCCGAACAGGCGAGCAGTACTTC.

The chain combines TRBV12-3 or TRBV12-4 with TRBJ1-2, with D perhaps matching TRBD1 (5 bases). This CDR3 spans 12 amino acids. The V gene lost 5 bases and the J gene lost 4 bases, with 8 bases spanning the gap. DNA for the CDR3: TGTGCCAGCAGTGGGGGAAGCTATGGCTACACCTTC. Protein product: CASSGGSYGYTF.

The rearrangement links TRBV19 to TRBJ1-5; the match to TRBD1 covers 7 bases. Germline lookup yields CDR1 LNHDA and CDR2 SQIVND (reference sequence). V lost 4 bases to trimming and J lost 10 bases; unmatched junction nucleotides: 16. The CDR3 loop spans 16 amino acids. The CDR3 protein is CASSRIGGEDAYPQHF. The CDR3 DNA follows: TGTGCCAGTAGTAGAATAGGGGGCGAAGATGCGTATCCCCAGCATTTT.

This sequence joins TRBV11-2 and TRBJ1-3; TRBD1 matches 8 bases. J lost 8 bases, V lost 0 bases, and 0 bases had no gene match. The CDR3 is 13 residues long. Looked up from germline, CDR1 is SGHAT and CDR2 is FQNNGV. In DNA form, the CDR3 reads TGTGCCAGCAGCTTAGACAGGGGGCACACCATATATTTT. The encoded protein is CASSLDRGHTIYF.

The chain combines TRBV20-1 with TRBJ2-1; D is perhaps TRBD1 (6 bases). Germline lookup yields CDR1 DFQATT and CDR2 SNEGSKA (reference sequence). The CDR3 totals 15 residues. V was cut by 0 bases and J by 10 bases, with 19 bases left in between. This chain's CDR3 is CSARDLQGPRPEQFF. CDR3 nucleotide sequence: TGCAGTGCTAGAGATCTGCAGGGGCCGCGCCCGGAGCAGTTCTTC.

This sequence joins TRBV20-1 and TRBJ1-5, with TRBD1 identical over 8 bases. Germline trimming cut 3 bases from V and 6 bases from J; bases unmatched to any gene: 4. Germline values: CDR1 DFQATT, CDR2 SNEGSKA (reference sequence). The CDR3 loop spans 13 amino acids. The CDR3 here is CSASDRGLQPQHF. The CDR3 DNA is TGCAGTGCTAGTGACAGGGGTCTTCAGCCCCAGCATTTT.

This clonotype was counted only a few times. The V gene is TRBV20-1, the J gene TRBJ2-5, with 12 positions matching TRBD2. Germline V gives CDR1 DFQATT, CDR2 SNEGSKA (reference sequence). This CDR3 comprises 18 residues. J gave up 4 bases and V 3 bases, and 15 bases lay outside the gene matches. CDR3: CSASPGLAGWREGETQYF. DNA of the CDR3: TGCAGTGCTAGCCCCGGACTAGCGGGGTGGAGGGAGGGAGAGACCCAGTACTTC.

The rearrangement links TRBV11-2 to TRBJ2-6; D is unclear. Looked up from germline, CDR1 is SGHAT and CDR2 is FQNNGV. The CDR3 extends over 17 amino acids. Trimming shortened V by 1 base and J by 4 bases, and 14 bases separated the two germline ends. The CDR3 bases are TGTGCCAGCAGCTTAGCCGGCAGCCGCCTGGGGGCCAACGTCCTGACTTTC. It specifies CASSLAGSRLGANVLTF. Looking up the rest from reference TRBV11-2 and TRBJ2-6 gives the full variable domain: EAGVAQSPRYKIIEKRQSVAFWCNPISGHATLYWYQQILGQGPKLLIQFQNNGVVDDSQLPKDRFSAERLKGVDSTLKIQPAKLEDSAVYLCASSLAGSRLGANVLTFGAGSRLTVL.

This chain links TRBV12-5 with TRBJ1-3; tentatively, D is TRBD1 (5 bases). CDR3 length equals 15 residues. From germline, CDR1 is LGHNT and CDR2 FRNRAP. Trimming took off 1 base at V and 4 bases at J, with 11 bases between the two ends. CDR3 nucleotide sequence: TGTGCTAGTGGTTTGGCTGGGGCGGGAGGAAACACCATATATTTT. Residues: CASGLAGAGGNTIYF.

This clonotype was observed a few times. The chain employs TRBV13 and TRBJ2-5; D is uncertain. The length of the CDR3 is 18 residues. V was clipped by 0 bases and J by 4 bases, with 21 bases between them. Germline-derived CDR1 and CDR2 are PRHDT and FYEKMQ (reference sequence). DNA of the CDR3: TGTGCCAGCAGCTTAGGCCTAACTCTAGACCTGAAGAGAGAGACCCAGTACTTC. Its protein is CASSLGLTLDLKRETQYF. The full variable domain, completed using reference TRBV13 and TRBJ2-5, is AAGVIQSPRHLIKEKRETATLKCYPIPRHDTVYWYQQGPGQDPQFLISFYEKMQSDKGSIPDRFSAQQFSDYHSELNMSSLELGDSALYFCASSLGLTLDLKRETQYFGPGTRLLVL.

The chain carries TRBV5-1 and TRBJ2-1; TRBD1 matches 7 bases. V was pared by 4 bases and J by 3 bases, with 10 bases of the junction left unmatched. Germline V CDR1 and CDR2: SGHRS, YFSETQ. CDR3 size: 16 residues. CDR3 DNA: TGCGCCAGCAGCCTGGATACAGGGGTCGTCTACAATGAGCAGTTCTTC. Amino acids: CASSLDTGVVYNEQFF.

This clonotype was recorded a few times. CDR3 protein: CASSLGDRAITEAFF. DNA for the CDR3: TGTGCCAGCAGCTTAGGAGACAGGGCCATCACTGAAGCTTTCTTT. The chain recombines TRBV7-9 with TRBJ1-1, with TRBD1 identical over 7 bases. CDR1 and CDR2 (germline): SEHNR, FQNEAQ (reference sequence). This CDR3 region has 15 residues. Trimming removed 1 base from V and 4 bases from J; junction bases left unmatched: 6.

This clonotype was recorded a few times. The J gene is TRBJ1-2, the V gene TRBV30, with D possibly TRBD1 on 6 matching bases. CDR1 GTSNPN and CDR2 SVGIG come from the germline V gene (reference sequence). This CDR3 region has 13 residues. Trimming removed 5 bases from V and 4 bases from J, with 14 bases in between. CDR3 amino acids: CAWEPHRVYGYTF. CDR3 bases: TGTGCCTGGGAGCCGCACAGGGTCTATGGCTACACCTTC.

The chain recombines TRBV30 with TRBJ1-4; D remains unclear. V dropped 0 bases and J dropped 4 bases, with 9 bases sitting between them. In germline, CDR1 is GTSNPN, CDR2 SVGIG (reference sequence). There are 14 residues in the CDR3. This CDR3 reads CAWSVRGYNEKLFF. CDR3 nucleotide sequence: TGTGCCTGGAGTGTACGGGGATATAATGAAAAACTGTTTTTT.

The gene calls are TRBV11-2 and TRBJ1-3; D perhaps matches TRBD1 (6 bases). This CDR3 has 17 residues. Germline-derived CDR1 and CDR2 are SGHAT and FQNNGV. V was clipped by 1 base and J by 1 base, with 14 bases between them. CDR3 amino acids: CASSLVSGGRSGNTIYF. The CDR3 DNA reads TGTGCCAGCAGCTTAGTCTCCGGGGGGCGATCTGGAAACACCATATATTTT. The full variable domain, in which reference TRBV11-2 and TRBJ1-3 provide the parts outside the CDR3, is EAGVAQSPRYKIIEKRQSVAFWCNPISGHATLYWYQQILGQGPKLLIQFQNNGVVDDSQLPKDRFSAERLKGVDSTLKIQPAKLEDSAVYLCASSLVSGGRSGNTIYFGEGSWLTVV.